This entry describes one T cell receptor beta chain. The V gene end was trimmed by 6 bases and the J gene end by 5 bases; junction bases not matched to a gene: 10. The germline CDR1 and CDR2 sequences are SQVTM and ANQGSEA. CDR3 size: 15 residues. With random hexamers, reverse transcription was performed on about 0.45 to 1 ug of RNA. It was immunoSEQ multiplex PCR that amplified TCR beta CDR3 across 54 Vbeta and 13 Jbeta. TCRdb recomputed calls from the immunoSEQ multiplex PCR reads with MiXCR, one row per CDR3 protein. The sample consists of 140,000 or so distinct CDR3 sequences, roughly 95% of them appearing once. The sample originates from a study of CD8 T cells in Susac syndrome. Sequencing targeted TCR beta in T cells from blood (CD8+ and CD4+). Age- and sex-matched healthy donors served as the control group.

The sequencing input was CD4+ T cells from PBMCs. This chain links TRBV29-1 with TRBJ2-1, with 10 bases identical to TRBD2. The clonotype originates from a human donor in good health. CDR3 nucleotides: TGCAGCGTCCGCAGGACTAGCGGCAATAACAATGAGCAGTTCTTC. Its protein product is CSVRRTSGNNNEQFF.